The present entry profiles one T cell receptor (beta chain) with its context. As handled by the study authors: By means of reference gene primer amplification, nucleated cell counts were estimated. Generated by immunoSEQ multiplex PCR, the TCRdb table keeps only in-frame clones and is missing some. V, J and clone size reflect that table, while D and trimming were determined from the DNA. The top ten hold around 1.9% of the sample, which has roughly 80,000 clones, around nine tenths seen once. The CDR3 consists of 14 residues. Trimming stripped 4 bases from V and 4 bases from J, with 14 bases between. The germline V gene has CDR1 SGDLS and CDR2 YYNGEE. These data belong to a study of blood T cell repertoires in COVID-19. Study as a whole: T cells, B-cell-depleted T cells, or PBMCs provided the cDNA or gDNA that served as material.

This receptor was obtained from a woman aged 60 to 75 with acute or convalescent COVID-19. What was sequenced was peripheral blood. The J gene is TRBJ2-5, the V gene TRBV9; TRBD2 might be the D (7 bases). This CDR3 is CASSLGGGGETQYF. CDR3 DNA: TGTGCCAGCAGCCTTGGGGGAGGGGGAGAGACCCAGTACTTC. Together with reference TRBV9 and TRBJ2-5, the CDR3 gives the full variable domain: DSGVTQTPKHLITATGQRVTLRCSPRSGDLSVYWYQQSLDQGLQFLIQYYNGEERAKGNILERFSAQQFPDLHSELNLSSLELGDSALYFCASSLGGGGETQYFGPGTRLLVL.